A single sample gave rise to the 15 T cell receptor beta chains below, sequenced in a study of blood T cell repertoires in COVID-19. Measured with immunoSEQ multiplex PCR; TCRdb has only the in-frame clones, and not every one. The profile shows more than 100,000 clones, more than 85% of them singletons. The sequenced sample consisted of peripheral blood. Receptors originate from a man aged 45-60 years with active or convalescent COVID-19.

This clone was seen more than once but under ten times. The chain links TRBV9 to TRBJ1-6; TRBD1 matches 9 bases. CDR3 length: 16 amino acids. Unmatched junction bases numbered 9, after V lost 4 bases and J lost 7 bases. In germline, CDR1 is SGDLS, CDR2 YYNGEE. CDR3 protein: CASSPGQGRLNSPLHF. DNA for the CDR3: TGTGCCAGCAGCCCGGGACAGGGACGGTTAAATTCACCCCTCCACTTT.

The gene calls are TRBV29-1 and TRBJ1-1, with D perhaps TRBD1 (5 bases). V shed 1 base and J shed 4 bases, with 28 bases lying between them. CDR1 is SQVTM, CDR2 ANQGSEA, per germline. The CDR3 has 19 amino acids. The CDR3, as DNA: TGCAGCGTTGAAGGGTTACTGGAGGGGTCCGCTCTAATGACCACTGAAGCTTTCTTT. Protein product: CSVEGLLEGSALMTTEAFF.

The rearrangement uses TRBV29-1 and TRBJ1-4; tentatively, D is TRBD1 (6 bases). The germline V gene encodes CDR1 SQVTM and CDR2 ANQGSEA. V shed 4 bases and J shed 7 bases, with 13 bases lying between them. CDR3 length: 13 amino acids. For the CDR3, the DNA is TGCAGCGTTGCCAGGGGTTTAGGTGAAAAACTGTTTTTT. Protein: CSVARGLGEKLFF.

The chain employs TRBV7-8 and TRBJ2-7; TRBD1 aligns across 7 bases. J gave up 6 bases and V 7 bases, and 12 bases lay outside the gene matches. The CDR3 length is 14 residues. CDR1 is SGHVS and CDR2 is FQNEAQ in the germline V gene. The CDR3 loop is CASTPFNRGREQYF. For the CDR3, the DNA is TGTGCCAGCACCCCCTTCAACAGGGGCCGCGAGCAGTACTTC.

V usage is TRBV6-9 and J usage is TRBJ1-2; no clear D gene. The CDR3 is 13 amino acids. Germline V gives CDR1 MNHGY, CDR2 SVAAGI. The ends were cut back, 2 bases at V and 4 bases at J, with 8 bases in the middle. DNA for the CDR3: TGTGCCAGCAGTTATACGGTCGGCTATGGCTACACCTTC. Translated, it gives CASSYTVGYGYTF.

DNA for the CDR3: TGTGCCAGCAACCAAATTTCCGGGACTCTCTACGAGCAGTACTTC. It codes for CASNQISGTLYEQYF. V and J are TRBV28 and TRBJ2-7; D is perhaps TRBD2 (6 bases). The germline V gene has CDR1 MDHEN and CDR2 SYDVKM. The CDR3 sequence is 15 residues long. V lost 7 bases and J 3 bases, leaving 19 bases between the germline ends.

The chain carries TRBV11-2 and TRBJ2-7; D is unresolved. CDR1 SGHAT and CDR2 FQNNGV come from the germline V gene. This CDR3 region has 14 residues. Trimming took off 4 bases at V and 2 bases at J, with 12 bases between the two ends. The CDR3 here is CASSSPTFTYEQYF. Written as DNA, the CDR3 is TGTGCCAGCAGCTCTCCTACCTTCACCTACGAGCAGTACTTC.

The rearrangement uses TRBV11-2 and TRBJ2-3; 7 nucleotides line up with TRBD2. The CDR3 contains 15 residues. CDR1 and CDR2 from the germline V gene are SGHAT and FQNNGV. Germline trimming cut 7 bases from V and 2 bases from J; bases unmatched to any gene: 9. The DNA of the CDR3 is TGTGCCAGCACCCTGGCCGGGGGGTACACAGATACGCAGTATTTT. This encodes CASTLAGGYTDTQYF.

The gene calls are TRBV19 and TRBJ1-2; 7 bases agree with TRBD1. The CDR3 length is 17 residues. CDR1 is LNHDA and CDR2 is SQIVND in the germline V gene (reference sequence). With V trimmed by 6 bases and J by 1 base, 14 bases remained unmatched. For the CDR3, the DNA is TGTGCCAGTAGATTACCCACCGGGACAGATAATAACTATGGCTACACCTTC. Encoded protein: CASRLPTGTDNNYGYTF.

J is TRBJ1-2 and V is TRBV30, with D unclear. Trimming left V 5 bases short and J 4 bases short, with 8 bases between. The germline gives CDR1 GTSNPN, CDR2 SVGIG (reference sequence). The CDR3 runs to 11 residues. The CDR3 bases are TGTGCCTGGGGGCAGACCTATGGCTACACCTTC. Translated, it gives CAWGQTYGYTF.

V gene TRBV10-1 combines with J gene TRBJ2-2; tentative D call: TRBD1 (5 bases). The CDR3 runs 13 residues. Trimming pared 5 bases from V and 4 bases from J, leaving 8 bases between. Germline CDR1 is WNHNN and CDR2 is SYGVQD (reference sequence). The CDR3 reads CASSRQLTGELFF. In nucleotides, the CDR3 is TGCGCCAGCAGTCGACAGCTCACCGGGGAGCTGTTTTTT.

This clone was seen only a few times. The chain is built from TRBV28 and TRBJ1-1; D remains ambiguous. Between the trimmed V and J ends, which lost 2 bases and 0 bases, there was a span of 10 bases. This CDR3 spans 15 amino acids. In germline, CDR1 is MDHEN, CDR2 SYDVKM. The CDR3 here is CASSLVGRVNTEAFF. The CDR3 nucleotides read TGTGCCAGCAGTTTAGTAGGCCGGGTGAACACTGAAGCTTTCTTT.

This clone was counted a single time. The V call is TRBV4-3, the J call TRBJ1-3, with D perhaps TRBD1 (5 bases). This CDR3 region has 17 residues. Trimming pared 2 bases from V and 4 bases from J, leaving 18 bases between. Germline V lookup: CDR1 LGHNA, CDR2 YSLEER. The CDR3, as DNA: TGCGCCAGCAGCCAATCCACAGGAGCTCTGAGGGGAAACACCATATATTTT. This codes for CASSQSTGALRGNTIYF.

The V and J genes are TRBV30 and TRBJ2-1; 11 bases agree with TRBD1. The CDR3 is made up of 15 amino acids. V gave up 3 bases and J gave up 7 bases; unmatched junction bases: 8. CDR1 is GTSNPN, CDR2 SVGIG, per germline (reference sequence). CDR3 nucleotides: TGTGCCTGGAGCCTAGTCGGGACAGGGGGAAATGAGCAGTTCTTC. As protein: CAWSLVGTGGNEQFF.

The V call is TRBV5-1, the J call TRBJ1-6; D is ambiguous. The germline CDR1 and CDR2 sequences are SGHRS and YFSETQ. The CDR3 is made up of 14 amino acids. Trimming left V 2 bases short and J 7 bases short, with 10 bases between. CDR3 bases: TGCGCCAGCAGCTTAGGAAACAGCAATTCACCCCTCCACTTT. This translates into CASSLGNSNSPLHF.